Only a few counts were recorded for the clone carrying this T cell receptor beta chain. The data were taken from a study of T-cell memory formation after mild COVID-19. TCRdb itself ran the 5' RACE reads through MiXCR, one entry per CDR3 protein. The sample has under 85,000 distinct CDR3 sequences; about 15% are singletons. The V gene's germline CDR1 is SGHTA and CDR2 FQGNSA. V was clipped by 1 base and J by 8 bases, with 21 bases between them. The CDR3 contains 17 residues. Sequenced input: PBMCs or a T cell subset sorted from them (not recorded which). The sequence was obtained from an adult woman who had mild COVID-19 (a few samples of this study predate the infection). Cell type and time point are not known. V gene TRBV7-2 combines with J gene TRBJ2-1; a possible D gene is TRBD1 (5 bases). CDR3 sequence reads: CASSLDVGSGLGHEQFF. CDR3 DNA: TGTGCCAGCAGCTTAGATGTGGGGTCAGGGTTAGGCCATGAGCAGTTCTTC.